This T cell receptor beta chain was sequenced in a study of cytomegalovirus exposure and HLA in healthy donors. On this clone: Antigen unknown.

Study-level findings and limits: Other equally common chains were less clonally expanded than HLA-associated TCR beta chains, a later analysis showed.

Primers: 60 Vbeta forward and 13 Jbeta reverse. Using immunoSEQ multiplex PCR, the repertoire was profiled, and TCRdb retains in-frame clones only, with some absent. The sample has fewer than 150,000 clones, about four fifths seen once. Germline V gene lookup returns CDR1 SGHRS and CDR2 YFSETQ. J was trimmed by 6 bases and V by 4 bases; bases with no gene match: 6. The CDR3 covers 13 residues. V and J are TRBV5-1 and TRBJ2-7, with 8 bases identical to TRBD1. Sequenced material: PBMCs. This clonotype originated in a male donor in good health and CMV-seronegative. The CDR3 bases are TGCGCCAGCAGCCGGACAGGGCCGGGCGAGCAGTACTTC. Residues: CASSRTGPGEQYF.